This T cell receptor beta chain comes out of a study of human T cells and chemical hapten exposure. On the study more broadly: Small volume differences among pooled libraries mainly caused per-sample TCR yield variation.

V lost 0 bases, J lost 4 bases, and 15 bases lay in between. This CDR3 is built from 15 residues. Germline V gives CDR1 DFQATT, CDR2 SNEGSKA (reference sequence). In the authors' methods: Ranging from roughly 23,224 to 690,600, TCR counts per sample had a median value of around 100,000. TCRdb re-analysed the 5' RACE reads in MiXCR, keeping a single row per CDR3 protein. What appears here as the V and J calls and clone size reflects TCRdb's work, not the paper's. Among 110,000 or so distinct CDR3 sequences listed, roughly 18% were seen once. Total RNA extraction was carried out from unfractionated whole blood. This clonotype has more than one count but fewer than ten.

The chain uses TRBV20-1 and TRBJ1-2; D remains ambiguous. This receptor was obtained from a human donor in good health. The CDR3 loop is CSAREGPQQRYGYTF. CDR3 DNA sequence: TGCAGTGCTAGAGAAGGGCCTCAGCAGCGCTATGGCTACACCTTC.